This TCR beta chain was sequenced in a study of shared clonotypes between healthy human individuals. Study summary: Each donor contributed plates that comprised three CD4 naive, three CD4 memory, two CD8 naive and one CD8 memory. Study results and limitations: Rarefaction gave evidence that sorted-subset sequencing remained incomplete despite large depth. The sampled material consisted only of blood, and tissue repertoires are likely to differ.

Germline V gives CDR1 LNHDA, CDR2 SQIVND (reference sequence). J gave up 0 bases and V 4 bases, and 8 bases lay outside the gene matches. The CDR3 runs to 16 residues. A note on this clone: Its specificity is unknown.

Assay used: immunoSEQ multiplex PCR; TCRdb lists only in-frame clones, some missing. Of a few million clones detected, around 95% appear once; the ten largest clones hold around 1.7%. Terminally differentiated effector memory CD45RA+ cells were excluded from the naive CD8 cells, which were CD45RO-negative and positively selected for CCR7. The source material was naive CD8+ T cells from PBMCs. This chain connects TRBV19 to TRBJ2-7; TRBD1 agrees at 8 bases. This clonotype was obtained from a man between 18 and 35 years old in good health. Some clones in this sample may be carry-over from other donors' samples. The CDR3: CASSTQGTGISYEQYF. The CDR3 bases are TGTGCCAGTAGTACACAAGGGACAGGAATCTCCTACGAGCAGTACTTC.